Here is one TCR beta chain with its context. These data originate in a study of blood T cell repertoires in COVID-19. In the study overall: Donors in the United States, Italy and Spain gave samples during acute or convalescent COVID-19.

The CDR3 has 17 amino acids. From germline, CDR1 is MNHEY and CDR2 SMNVEV (reference sequence). Measured with immunoSEQ multiplex PCR; TCRdb has only the in-frame clones, and not every one. The table includes about 360,000 clones, around 86% detected once. The specimen sequenced was peripheral blood. The chain carries TRBV27 and TRBJ2-7; TRBD2 aligns across 11 bases. The DNA end lines up better with TRBJ2-1; the J call may be wrong. The sequence was obtained from a human donor in a cohort sampled during active COVID-19. The CDR3 reads CASSPTPGLAVYNEQFF. The CDR3 region has the DNA TGTGCCAGCAGTCCGACACCGGGACTAGCGGTCTACAATGAGCAGTTCTTC.